Following are 30 T cell receptor beta chains from one sample sequenced in a study of T cell repertoires in cytomegalovirus infection. TCRdb re-analysed the reads in MiXCR, keeping a single row per CDR3 protein. The repertoire holds some 220,000 distinct CDR3 sequences, with around 6.4% as singletons. Sequenced material: PBMCs. Receptors were obtained from a human donor in good health (CMV status not recorded). Some clones in this sample may be carry-over from other donors' samples.

This clonotype was counted at least ten times. This chain links TRBV19 with TRBJ1-5; D ambiguous. This CDR3 has 13 amino acids. Germline-derived CDR1 and CDR2 are LNHDA and SQIVND (reference sequence). The V and J ends lost 7 bases and 0 bases respectively, with 7 bases between them. The CDR3 sequence is CASTANSNQPQHF. CDR3 sequence (DNA): TGTGCCAGTACCGCAAATAGCAATCAGCCCCAGCATTTT.

There are many counts of this clonotype. This chain connects TRBV28 to TRBJ2-3; 7 positions agree with TRBD2. Germline CDR1 reads MDHEN; CDR2 reads SYDVKM. CDR3 size: 14 residues. V lost 5 bases and J lost 2; bases outside the gene matches: 4. The CDR3 DNA reads as TGTGCCAGCAGTGAGCGGGGACTCACAGATACGCAGTATTTT. Its translation is CASSERGLTDTQYF.

This clonotype was observed at least ten times. The chain couples TRBV20-1 to TRBJ2-3, with 8 positions matching TRBD2. The germline V gene has CDR1 DFQATT and CDR2 SNEGSKA (reference sequence). This CDR3 contains 16 residues. The V segment lost 1 base and the J segment 6 bases; nucleotides outside the gene matches: 12. Written as DNA, the CDR3 is TGCAGTGCTAGAGGGGCCAGCGGGGGTACCGTGGATACGCAGTATTTT. Translating it yields CSARGASGGTVDTQYF.

This clonotype was detected ten times or more. This chain connects TRBV7-2 to TRBJ2-7; D is ambiguous. Trimming stripped 2 bases from V and 4 bases from J, with 6 bases between. This CDR3 is built from 12 residues. From germline, CDR1 is SGHTA and CDR2 FQGNSA. The CDR3 DNA reads TGTGCCAGCAGCTTAAGTTTATACGAGCAGTACTTC. This translates into CASSLSLYEQYF. The complete variable domain, with remaining parts taken from reference TRBV7-2 and TRBJ2-7, reads GAGVSQSPSNKVTEKGKDVELRCDPISGHTALYWYRQSLGQGLEFLIYFQGNSAPDKSGLPSDRFSAERTGGSVSTLTIQRTQQEDSAVYLCASSLSLYEQYFGPGTRLTVT.

This chain uses TRBV30 with TRBJ1-1, with D hard to call. V was trimmed by 3 bases and J by 3 bases, leaving 23 bases between them. The CDR3 is made up of 17 amino acids. The germline V gene has CDR1 GTSNPN and CDR2 SVGIG (reference sequence). Here the CDR3 reads CAWRDPTLGFAHTEAFF. CDR3 bases: TGTGCCTGGAGGGACCCAACCCTCGGATTTGCCCACACTGAAGCTTTCTTT.

This clonotype was observed many times. V is TRBV12-3 or TRBV12-4 and J is TRBJ1-2; TRBD1 matches 7 bases. V dropped 6 bases and J dropped 2; count of bases not matched to a gene: 6. The CDR3 has 14 amino acids. CDR3 DNA: TGTGCCAGCAGAGTGAAGACAGGGAACTATGGCTACACCTTC. Encoded protein: CASRVKTGNYGYTF.

Many counts were recorded for this clonotype. The chain recombines TRBV5-4 with TRBJ2-7, with 7 bases identical to TRBD2. This CDR3 has 16 residues. J was trimmed by 2 bases and V by 2 bases; bases with no gene match: 10. Germline lookup yields CDR1 SGHNT and CDR2 YYREEE (reference sequence). The CDR3 nucleotides are TGTGCCAGCAGCTTCGACCGTTGGGGGGGAGCCTACGAGCAGTACTTC. Protein product: CASSFDRWGGAYEQYF.

This clonotype has only a few counts. V gene TRBV29-1 combines with J gene TRBJ2-5; D ambiguous. Germline values: CDR1 SQVTM, CDR2 ANQGSEA. With 6 bases removed from V and 0 bases from J, the gap between germline ends came to 14 bases. The CDR3 covers 14 residues. CDR3 bases: TGCAGCGTGCTAAGCCCAGACAACCAAGAGACCCAGTACTTC. Residues: CSVLSPDNQETQYF.

The table lists this clonotype with many counts. CDR3 sequence (DNA): TGTGCCACAACCACATCCCGTGGCTCCTACAATGAGCAGTTCTTC. This gives the protein CATTTSRGSYNEQFF. The chain couples TRBV18 to TRBJ2-1; D is undetermined. V shed 10 bases and J shed 0 bases, with 16 bases lying between them. CDR1 is KGHSH and CDR2 is LQKENI in the germline V gene. This CDR3 spans 15 amino acids.

This clonotype has a count of ten or more. The chain combines TRBV7-2 with TRBJ2-4; 9 bases match TRBD1. The V and J ends lost 0 bases and 2 bases, in that order; junction bases with no gene match: 2. The germline CDR1 and CDR2 sequences are SGHTA and FQGNSA. The CDR3 extends over 16 amino acids. The CDR3 sequence is CASSLATGGSKNIQYF. CDR3 nucleotides: TGTGCCAGCAGCTTAGCGACAGGGGGATCCAAAAACATTCAGTACTTC.

This clonotype was recorded many times. The V gene is TRBV19, the J gene TRBJ1-5; D is ambiguous. Trimming removed 3 bases from V and 4 bases from J, with 7 bases in between. From germline, CDR1 is LNHDA and CDR2 SQIVND (reference sequence). The CDR3 runs to 13 residues. The CDR3 is CASSIDWNQPQHF. CDR3 sequence (DNA): TGTGCCAGTAGTATTGACTGGAATCAGCCCCAGCATTTT. Using reference TRBV19 and TRBJ1-5 for the parts outside the CDR3, the full variable domain is DGGITQSPKYLFRKEGQNVTLSCEQNLNHDAMYWYRQDPGQGLRLIYYSQIVNDFQKGDIAEGYSVSREKKESFPLTVTSAQKNPTAFYLCASSIDWNQPQHFGDGTRLSIL.

The V call is TRBV28, the J call TRBJ1-4; D uncertain. The CDR3 sequence is 15 residues long. The V gene's germline CDR1 is MDHEN and CDR2 SYDVKM. Trimming pared 5 bases from V and 4 bases from J, leaving 14 bases between. The CDR3 loop reads CASSPRPTVNEKLFF. As DNA, the CDR3 is TGTGCCAGCAGTCCGAGACCGACTGTTAATGAAAAACTGTTTTTT.

J is TRBJ1-1 and V is TRBV12-3 or TRBV12-4; possible D gene TRBD1, 6 bases. Between the trimmed V and J ends, which lost 6 bases and 7 bases, there was a span of 18 bases. The CDR3 has 14 residues. CDR3 bases: TGTGCCAGCAGCGCATTCAGGGGTATCAATGAAGCTTTCTTT. This encodes CASSAFRGINEAFF.

This clonotype was observed many times. This chain joins TRBV7-9 and TRBJ1-2, with D possibly being TRBD1 (5 bases). Germline lookup yields CDR1 SEHNR and CDR2 FQNEAQ (reference sequence). The CDR3 sequence is 14 residues long. Trimming took off 4 bases at V and 8 bases at J, with 17 bases between the two ends. The CDR3 DNA sequence: TGTGCCAGCAGCTCAACCGGACACCCGGGGGGCTACACCTTC. It encodes CASSSTGHPGGYTF.

The sample holds many counts of this clonotype. The chain employs TRBV6-2 or TRBV6-3 and TRBJ1-5; D uncertain. Germline CDR1 reads MNHEY; CDR2 reads SVGEGT. The ends were cut back, 6 bases at V and 2 bases at J, with 8 bases in the middle. This CDR3 has 13 residues. The CDR3, as DNA: TGTGCCAGCAGAACAGCAGGCAATCAGCCCCAGCATTTT. It codes for CASRTAGNQPQHF.

Comments on this clonotype: Compared with germline, one end of the junction differs, possibly owing to a read error. This chain links TRBV28 with TRBJ1-2; TRBD1 aligns across 8 bases. Germline V lookup: CDR1 MDHEN, CDR2 SYDVKM. There are 17 residues in the CDR3. The CDR3 loop reads CVSSLSGQGKANYGYTF. DNA for the CDR3: TGTGTCAGCAGTTTATCCGGACAGGGCAAAGCTAACTATGGCTACACCTTC.

This clonotype was seen ten or more times. V is TRBV29-1 and J is TRBJ2-1; D not certain. Trimming shortened V by 0 bases and J by 0 bases, and 12 bases separated the two germline ends. Germline CDR1 and CDR2: SQVTM and ANQGSEA. This CDR3 comprises 16 residues. Here the CDR3 DNA reads TGCAGCGTTGAAGATCCCGGCAGGACCTCCTACAATGAGCAGTTCTTC. Translation: CSVEDPGRTSYNEQFF.

This clonotype was counted many times. The rearrangement joins TRBV13 to TRBJ1-2, with 9 bases fitting TRBD1. V shed 2 bases, J shed 6 bases, and the junction held 7 bases outside the gene matches. Germline loops: CDR1 PRHDT, CDR2 FYEKMQ (reference sequence). The CDR3 contains 15 residues. CDR3 sequence (DNA): TGTGCCAGCAGCTTATATCGGGACAGGGTCAATGGCTACACCTTC. It yields the protein CASSLYRDRVNGYTF.

Note on this clonotype: A much larger clone lies a single base off, so this may be a read error. Likely a read error: the CDR3 ends without its conserved phenylalanine or tryptophan. The chain links TRBV20-1 to TRBJ2-6, with D unclear. CDR1 is DFQATT and CDR2 is SNEGSKA in the germline V gene (reference sequence). The CDR3 totals 12 residues. V dropped 1 base and J dropped 15 bases, with 13 bases sitting between them. The CDR3 DNA is TGCAGTGCTAGAGGATCTTCCACGGGCCTGACTTCC. Translated, it gives CSARGSSTGLTS.

This clonotype was recorded at least ten times. The chain couples TRBV7-2 to TRBJ2-5, with D uncertain. The CDR3 runs 12 residues. Germline CDR1 and CDR2: SGHTA and FQGNSA. The germline V and J ends were trimmed by 1 base and 3 bases, with 3 bases remaining between them. CDR3 sequence: CASSLVKETQYF. CDR3 nucleotide sequence: TGTGCCAGCAGCTTAGTCAAAGAGACCCAGTACTTC.

The chain couples TRBV4-3 to TRBJ2-7; 10 bases are a match to TRBD2. The junction had 9 bases not matched to a gene; V was cut back by 1 base and J by 3 bases. The CDR3 extends over 17 amino acids. In germline, CDR1 is LGHNA, CDR2 YSLEER. The CDR3 region is CASSQGLVSSGGYEQYF. Here the CDR3 DNA reads TGCGCCAGCAGCCAAGGCCTGGTGTCTAGCGGGGGCTACGAGCAGTACTTC.

This clonotype was recorded many times. The chain is built from TRBV7-2 and TRBJ1-4, with 12 bases aligning to TRBD1. Trimming removed 5 bases from V and 5 bases from J; junction bases left unmatched: 3. The CDR3 is 15 residues long. Germline lookup yields CDR1 SGHTA and CDR2 FQGNSA. The DNA for the CDR3 is TGTGCCAGCAGCGGGACAGGGGGCGCCAATGAAAAACTGTTTTTT. It translates to CASSGTGGANEKLFF.

At least ten counts were recorded for this clonotype. V gene TRBV7-2 combines with J gene TRBJ2-7; no definite D call. Deletions cut 5 bases from V and 2 bases from J, with 16 bases between. The CDR3 is 15 amino acids. Per germline, CDR1 SGHTA and CDR2 FQGNSA. CDR3 amino acids: CASSLGVIGTYEQYF. The CDR3 coding sequence is TGTGCCAGCAGCCTGGGTGTTATCGGAACCTACGAGCAGTACTTC.

This clonotype was detected many times. V gene TRBV7-2 combines with J gene TRBJ1-1; tentative D call: TRBD1 (5 bases). CDR1 is SGHTA and CDR2 is FQGNSA in the germline V gene. There are 15 residues in the CDR3. V gave up 4 bases and J gave up 1 base, with 13 bases separating them. The CDR3 DNA follows: TGTGCCAGCAGCTCAGCGGGACGCAAGAACACTGAAGCTTTCTTT. Translated, it gives CASSSAGRKNTEAFF.

This clonotype was recorded at least ten times. The chain has TRBV7-8 and TRBJ2-1; maybe TRBD2 (7 bases). The CDR3 loop spans 17 amino acids. Germline V gene sequence: CDR1 SGHVS, CDR2 FQNEAQ. Trimming removed 5 bases at V and 2 bases at J, with 19 bases between. CDR3 loop: CASSQKFGGATYNEQFF. As DNA, the CDR3 is TGTGCCAGCAGCCAGAAATTTGGGGGGGCGACCTACAATGAGCAGTTCTTC.

This clonotype has at least ten counts. This chain joins TRBV5-1 and TRBJ1-3; D is possibly TRBD1 (6 bases). Trimming removed 2 bases from V and 0 bases from J, with 9 bases in between. The germline gives CDR1 SGHRS, CDR2 YFSETQ. The CDR3 covers 15 residues. The CDR3 is CASSLDRSSGNTIYF. The DNA of the CDR3 is TGCGCCAGCAGCTTAGACAGGAGCTCTGGAAACACCATATATTTT.

There are many counts of this clonotype. The chain recombines TRBV11-3 with TRBJ2-2; maybe TRBD1 (5 bases). The CDR3 contains 13 residues. Per germline, CDR1 SGHNT and CDR2 YENEEA. Trimming removed 8 bases at V and 4 bases at J, with 11 bases between. The CDR3 sequence: CASAPQGTGELFF. Written as DNA, the CDR3 is TGTGCCAGCGCCCCCCAGGGCACCGGGGAGCTGTTTTTT.

This clonotype was counted ten times or more. This rearrangement joins TRBV7-2 to TRBJ1-1; D is perhaps TRBD1 (6 bases). Germline V gives CDR1 SGHTA, CDR2 FQGNSA. The CDR3 has 15 residues. Trimming shortened V by 4 bases and J by 1 base, and 13 bases separated the two germline ends. CDR3 sequence: CASSSQGQGNTEAFF. CDR3 bases: TGTGCCAGCAGCTCTCAGGGGCAGGGGAACACTGAAGCTTTCTTT.

The V and J genes are TRBV12-3 or TRBV12-4 and TRBJ2-1; D is possibly TRBD2 (7 bases). The CDR3 runs to 13 residues. The germline V and J ends were trimmed by 6 bases and 8 bases, with 14 bases remaining between them. The DNA for the CDR3 is TGTGCCAGCAGCGCGAGGGGGGGCGATGAGCAGTTCTTC. Its protein is CASSARGGDEQFF.

This clonotype was picked up many times. This chain uses TRBV7-2 with TRBJ1-1; D might be TRBD1 (5 bases). The ends were cut back, 5 bases at V and 3 bases at J, with 19 bases in the middle. The germline V gene has CDR1 SGHTA and CDR2 FQGNSA. The CDR3 length is 16 residues. The CDR3 sequence is CASSPSHPTVYTEAFF. CDR3 bases: TGTGCCAGCAGCCCGTCCCACCCGACAGTTTACACTGAAGCTTTCTTT.